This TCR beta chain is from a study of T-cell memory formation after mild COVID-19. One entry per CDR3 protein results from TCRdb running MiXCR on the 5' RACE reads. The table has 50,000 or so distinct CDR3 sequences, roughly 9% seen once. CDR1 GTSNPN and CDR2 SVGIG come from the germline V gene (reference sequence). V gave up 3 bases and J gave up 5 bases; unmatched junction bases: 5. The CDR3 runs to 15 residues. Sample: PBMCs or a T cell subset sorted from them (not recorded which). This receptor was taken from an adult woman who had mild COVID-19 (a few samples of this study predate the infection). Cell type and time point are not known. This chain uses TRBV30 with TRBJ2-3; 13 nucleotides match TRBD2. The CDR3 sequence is CAWSLLAGGRDTQYF. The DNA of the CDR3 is TGTGCCTGGAGCCTACTAGCGGGAGGGAGAGATACGCAGTATTTT. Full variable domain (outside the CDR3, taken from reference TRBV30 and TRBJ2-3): SQTIHQWPATLVQPVGSPLSLECTVEGTSNPNLYWYRQAAGRGLQLLFYSVGIGQISSEVPQNLSASRPQDRQFILSSKKLLLSDSGFYLCAWSLLAGGRDTQYFGPGTRLTVL.